Described below is a single T cell receptor (beta chain) sequence and its context. Its antigen is still unknown. Unmatched junction bases numbered 7, after V lost 6 bases and J lost 6 bases. Germline V gene data show CDR1 as SEHNR and CDR2 as FQNEAQ (reference sequence). The length of the CDR3 is 13 residues. These data are taken from a study of T-cell reconstitution after alpha-beta-depleted transplantation in children. TCRbeta library construction was performed incorporating unique molecular identifiers. A single record per CDR3 protein comes from TCRdb applying MiXCR to the PCR reads. The table has approximately 800,000 distinct CDR3 sequences, approximately 15% seen once. Study findings and constraints: Surviving recipient T cells and thymic progenitors underlay high day-60 TCRbeta diversity in some patients. Counts and diversity of T cells one year after transplant came mostly from newly produced T cells. Several hundred rapidly expanded clones from non-depleted graft cells reportedly supplied alpha-beta T cells about two months post-transplant.

The TCR sequence derives from a male patient under 18 who had a stem cell transplant for acute lymphoblastic leukemia, so the T cells may come from the graft donor. This chain uses TRBV7-9 with TRBJ2-7, with 8 nucleotides matching TRBD2. The sequenced sample was PBMCs, mostly from graft donor cells, obtained 360 days after TCRalphabeta/CD19-depleted stem cell transplant. The CDR3 here is CASRRAGAGEQYF. Written as DNA, the CDR3 is TGTGCCAGCAGAAGAGCGGGAGCTGGCGAGCAGTACTTC.